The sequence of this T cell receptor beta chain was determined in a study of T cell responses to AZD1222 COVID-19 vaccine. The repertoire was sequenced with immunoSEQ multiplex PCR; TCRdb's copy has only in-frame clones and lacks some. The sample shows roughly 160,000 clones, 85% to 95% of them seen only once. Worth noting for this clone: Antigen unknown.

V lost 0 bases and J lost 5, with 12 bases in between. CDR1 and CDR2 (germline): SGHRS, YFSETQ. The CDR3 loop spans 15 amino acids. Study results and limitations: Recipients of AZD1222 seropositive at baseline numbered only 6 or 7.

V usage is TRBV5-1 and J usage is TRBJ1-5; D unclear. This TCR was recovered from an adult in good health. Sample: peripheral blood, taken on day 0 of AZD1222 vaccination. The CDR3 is CASSLVGNSDQPQHF. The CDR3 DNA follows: TGCGCCAGCAGCTTGGTAGGCAACAGCGATCAGCCCCAGCATTTT.